The next 4 T cell receptor beta chains were all read from a single sample in a study of T cells after yellow fever vaccination. TCRdb processed the 5' RACE reads anew with MiXCR; each CDR3 protein has one entry. The sample shows a few hundred thousand distinct CDR3 sequences, 19% of them seen only once. This specimen was PBMCs, taken 15 days after the yellow fever booster vaccination. The receptors here all came from a man aged 30 to 39 who received the YFV17D yellow fever vaccine.

This clonotype was detected only a few times. The V gene is TRBV18, the J gene TRBJ2-1, with a tentative D call TRBD1 (5 bases). This CDR3 spans 15 amino acids. The germline gives CDR1 KGHSH, CDR2 LQKENI. Deletions cut 4 bases from V and 0 bases from J, with 10 bases between. For the CDR3, the DNA is TGTGCCAGCTCACACAGGCTTAGCTCCTACAATGAGCAGTTCTTC. Translated, it gives CASSHRLSSYNEQFF.

This clonotype was detected a few times. This sequence joins TRBV12-3 or TRBV12-4 and TRBJ1-5; no definite D call. CDR3 length: 13 residues. Trimming cost V 3 bases and J 3 bases, with 6 bases left between them. Here the CDR3 DNA reads TGTGCCAGCAGTTTCAGGTACAATCAGCCCCAGCATTTT. Amino acid sequence: CASSFRYNQPQHF.

This clonotype was seen more than once but under ten times. This chain connects TRBV5-8 to TRBJ1-1, with a possible D match to TRBD1 (5 bases). There are 14 residues in the CDR3. The germline gives CDR1 SGHTS, CDR2 YDEGEE. Trimming left V 7 bases short and J 0 bases short, with 13 bases between. The CDR3 DNA follows: TGTGCCAGCGCTGGGGGGTACATGAACACTGAAGCTTTCTTT. Translating it yields CASAGGYMNTEAFF.

The table lists this clonotype with a few counts. The gene calls are TRBV20-1 and TRBJ2-1; 10 bases match TRBD2. V lost 3 bases to trimming and J lost 8 bases; unmatched junction nucleotides: 10. CDR3 length: 15 residues. Germline V lookup: CDR1 DFQATT, CDR2 SNEGSKA (reference sequence). The CDR3 region has the DNA TGCAGTGCTAGGGGGCTAGCGGGAGTGAAGTATGAGCAGTTCTTC. It yields the protein CSARGLAGVKYEQFF.